The 10 T cell receptor beta chains presented below share a single source sample, sequenced in a study of CD4+ T cells in melanoma. The protocol was immunoSEQ multiplex PCR, while the TCRdb copy is restricted to in-frame clones and leaves out a portion. The sample includes about 110,000 clones, about 90% of them seen just once. Specimen: peripheral blood. The source of these receptors is a human donor with melanoma.

J is TRBJ2-7 and V is TRBV27; 12 bases are a match to TRBD2. This CDR3 is built from 16 residues. Germline CDR1 MNHEY, CDR2 SMNVEV (reference sequence). V was clipped by 5 bases and J by 4 bases; unmatched bases: 9. The DNA of the CDR3 is TGTGCCAGCAGTCCCCCCGGACTAGCGGGGTCTTACGAGCAGTACTTC. Its translation is CASSPPGLAGSYEQYF.

The rearrangement uses TRBV28 and TRBJ2-2; 8 positions agree with TRBD2. The V gene's germline CDR1 is MDHEN and CDR2 SYDVKM. CDR3 size: 16 residues. V shed 4 bases and J 4 bases; nucleotides not matched to a gene: 8. CDR3 residues: CASSSGSGRGTGELFF. CDR3 nucleotide sequence: TGTGCCAGCAGTTCTGGAAGCGGGAGAGGCACCGGGGAGCTGTTTTTT.

The chain carries TRBV7-2 and TRBJ2-2; 15 positions agree with TRBD2. The CDR3 runs 18 residues. J was trimmed by 6 bases and V by 6 bases; bases with no gene match: 11. Germline V gives CDR1 SGHTA, CDR2 FQGNSA. The CDR3 DNA reads TGTGCCAGCAGTCGTAGACTGGGGACTAGCGGGGGGCCCGGGGAGCTGTTTTTT. It encodes CASSRRLGTSGGPGELFF.

The J gene is TRBJ2-7, the V gene TRBV19, with TRBD1 as a possible D gene (6 bases). This CDR3 comprises 14 residues. Trimming cost V 3 bases and J 2 bases, with 11 bases left between them. In germline, CDR1 is LNHDA, CDR2 SQIVND (reference sequence). This chain's CDR3 is CASSMVGDTYEQYF. In DNA form, the CDR3 reads TGTGCCAGTAGTATGGTTGGGGACACCTACGAGCAGTACTTC.

CDR3 amino acids: CASSLIGRGNTGELFF. The CDR3 nucleotides read TGTGCCAGCAGCTTAATCGGCAGGGGTAACACCGGGGAGCTGTTTTTT. The rearrangement links TRBV5-4 to TRBJ2-2; a possible D gene is TRBD1 (6 bases). The germline gives CDR1 SGHNT, CDR2 YYREEE (reference sequence). Trimming took off 2 bases at V and 2 bases at J, with 13 bases between the two ends. This CDR3 is built from 16 residues. The full variable domain, its missing parts supplied by reference TRBV5-4 and TRBJ2-2, is ETGVTQSPTHLIKTRGQQVTLRCSSQSGHNTVSWYQQALGQGPQFIFQYYREEENGRGNFPPRFSGLQFPNYSSELNVNALELDDSALYLCASSLIGRGNTGELFFGEGSRLTVL.

This clone was counted a single time. V usage is TRBV27 and J usage is TRBJ2-5; D unclear. The CDR3 contains 14 residues. The germline V and J ends were trimmed by 3 bases and 2 bases, with 10 bases remaining between them. Germline-derived CDR1 and CDR2 are MNHEY and SMNVEV (reference sequence). This CDR3 reads CASSFYGEQETQYF. CDR3 nucleotides: TGTGCCAGCAGTTTTTATGGGGAACAAGAGACCCAGTACTTC.

The rearrangement links TRBV2 to TRBJ2-1, with D perhaps TRBD2 (5 bases). V shed 8 bases and J shed 6 bases, with 17 bases lying between them. Germline values: CDR1 SNHLY, CDR2 FYNNEI. The CDR3 extends over 14 amino acids. CDR3 nucleotides: TGTGCCAGCCGGCGGGCGGGCGAAACCAATGAGCAGTTCTTC. Protein sequence: CASRRAGETNEQFF.

The rearrangement uses TRBV7-2 and TRBJ2-5; 9 bases map to TRBD2. This CDR3 spans 16 amino acids. The germline V gene has CDR1 SGHTA and CDR2 FQGNSA. J gave up 4 bases and V 5 bases, and 11 bases lay outside the gene matches. The CDR3 DNA follows: TGTGCCAGCAGCCCTGCCGTTATTAGCGGGAGAGAGACCCAGTACTTC. It yields the protein CASSPAVISGRETQYF.

This chain uses TRBV11-2 with TRBJ2-7, with 11 bases that match TRBD2. The junction had 6 bases not matched to a gene; V was cut back by 5 bases and J by 6 bases. Germline lookup yields CDR1 SGHAT and CDR2 FQNNGV. This CDR3 region has 14 residues. CDR3 in DNA: TGTGCCAGCAGCCTAACTAGCGGGAGTCCCGAGCAGTACTTC. Its protein product is CASSLTSGSPEQYF.

The chain links TRBV7-7 to TRBJ2-7; 7 nucleotides align to TRBD1. The CDR3 runs 13 residues. Per germline, CDR1 SSHAT and CDR2 FNYEAQ (reference sequence). V dropped 6 bases and J dropped 5; count of bases not matched to a gene: 7. The DNA of the CDR3 is TGTGCCAGCAGTCAAGACAGGGCGGACGAGCAGTACTTC. It encodes CASSQDRADEQYF.